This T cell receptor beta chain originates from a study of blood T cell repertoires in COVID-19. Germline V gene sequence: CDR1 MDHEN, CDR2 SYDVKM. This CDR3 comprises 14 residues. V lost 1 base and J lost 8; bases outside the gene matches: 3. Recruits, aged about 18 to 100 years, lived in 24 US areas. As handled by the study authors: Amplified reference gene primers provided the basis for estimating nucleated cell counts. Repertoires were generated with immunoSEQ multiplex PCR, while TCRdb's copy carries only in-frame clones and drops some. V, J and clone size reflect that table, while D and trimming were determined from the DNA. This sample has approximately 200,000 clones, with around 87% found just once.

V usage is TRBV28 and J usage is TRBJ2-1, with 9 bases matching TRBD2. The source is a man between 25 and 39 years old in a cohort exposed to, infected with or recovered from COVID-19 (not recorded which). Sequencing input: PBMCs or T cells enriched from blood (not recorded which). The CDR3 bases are TGTGCCAGCAGTTTATCGGGACTAGCTGATGAGCAGTTCTTC. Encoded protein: CASSLSGLADEQFF.